The 27 T cell receptor beta chains below all came from one sample that was sequenced in a study of blood T cell repertoires in COVID-19. This table comes from immunoSEQ multiplex PCR, and its TCRdb copy is limited to in-frame clones, with some not included. The sample has some 180,000 clones; roughly 84% are singletons. The sample comprised peripheral blood. The receptors here all came from a woman between 35 and 50 years old with COVID-19, enrolled during active disease.

The chain uses TRBV19 and TRBJ2-7, with a tentative D call TRBD1 (6 bases). Looked up from germline, CDR1 is LNHDA and CDR2 is SQIVND (reference sequence). There are 14 residues in the CDR3. V was trimmed by 3 bases and J by 3 bases, leaving 12 bases between them. The chain's CDR3 is CASSMATGDYEQYF. CDR3 coding DNA: TGTGCCAGTAGTATGGCGACAGGAGACTACGAGCAGTACTTC.

The V gene is TRBV19, the J gene TRBJ1-1; D is perhaps TRBD1 (5 bases). The V gene lost 5 bases and the J gene lost 7 bases, with 11 bases spanning the gap. Looked up from germline, CDR1 is LNHDA and CDR2 is SQIVND (reference sequence). The CDR3 is 12 residues long. CDR3 protein: CASSSPQGEAFF. The CDR3, as DNA: TGTGCCAGTAGTTCACCCCAGGGTGAAGCTTTCTTT.

The V call is TRBV27, the J call TRBJ1-4; 7 bases line up with TRBD1. The CDR3 has 16 residues. The junction had 13 bases not matched to a gene; V was cut back by 2 bases and J by 10 bases. CDR1 and CDR2 from the germline V gene are MNHEY and SMNVEV (reference sequence). CDR3 bases: TGTGCCAGCAGTTTACGGCCGACAGGGCTCGGGGGAAAACTGTTTTTT. This codes for CASSLRPTGLGGKLFF.

The chain has TRBV19 and TRBJ2-1; tentatively, D is TRBD2 (6 bases). The germline gives CDR1 LNHDA, CDR2 SQIVND (reference sequence). This CDR3 is 12 amino acids long. V was shortened by 3 bases and J by 10 bases, with 10 bases between the two germline ends. This CDR3 reads CASSMKRAEQFF. CDR3 coding DNA: TGTGCCAGTAGTATGAAGCGGGCAGAGCAGTTCTTC.

The chain links TRBV23-1 to TRBJ2-3; 9 bases agree with TRBD1. TRBV23-1 belongs to the ORF category, with a function that is uncertain. V shed 2 bases, J shed 3 bases, and the junction held 9 bases outside the gene matches. The CDR3 loop spans 17 amino acids. The CDR3 nucleotides are TGCGCCAGCAGTCAAGATCCCGGGACAGGGTGGACAGATACGCAGTATTTT. Amino acid sequence: CASSQDPGTGWTDTQYF.

The chain is built from TRBV27 and TRBJ2-7, with TRBD1 matching over 7 bases. The ends lost 6 bases at V and 1 base at J; junction bases unmatched: 6. The length of the CDR3 is 14 residues. The V gene's germline CDR1 is MNHEY and CDR2 SMNVEV (reference sequence). The CDR3 region has the DNA TGTGCCAGCAGAAGGACAGGCGTATCCTACGAGCAGTACTTC. It is translated as CASRRTGVSYEQYF.

J is TRBJ1-6 and V is TRBV27; D remains ambiguous. The V gene lost 2 bases and the J gene lost 0 bases, with 5 bases spanning the gap. The CDR3 length is 15 residues. The germline CDR1 and CDR2 sequences are MNHEY and SMNVEV (reference sequence). CDR3 in DNA: TGTGCCAGCAGTTTAAAGCGCTCCTATAATTCACCCCTCCACTTT. Protein sequence: CASSLKRSYNSPLHF.

The V call is TRBV20-1, the J call TRBJ1-2; D not resolved. The CDR3 spans 11 residues. V was cut by 0 bases and J by 8 bases, with 7 bases left in between. CDR1 and CDR2 from the germline V gene are DFQATT and SNEGSKA (reference sequence). The CDR3 loop reads CSARDWRGYTF. The CDR3 DNA is TGCAGTGCTAGAGATTGGCGGGGCTACACCTTC.

Written as DNA, the CDR3 is TGTGCCAGCAGCCCACGGGACAGGTCTTTCTCCTACGAGCAGTACTTC. Encoded protein: CASSPRDRSFSYEQYF. This chain joins TRBV5-5 and TRBJ2-7; 8 positions agree with TRBD1. Germline V gives CDR1 SGHKS, CDR2 YYEKEE (reference sequence). CDR3 size: 16 residues. Losses at the gene ends were 4 bases for V and 0 bases for J; bases not matched to a gene: 9. Full variable domain (outside the CDR3, taken from reference TRBV5-5 and TRBJ2-7): DAGVTQSPTHLIKTRGQQVTLRCSPISGHKSVSWYQQVLGQGPQFIFQYYEKEERGRGNFPDRFSARQFPNYSSELNVNALLLGDSALYLCASSPRDRSFSYEQYFGPGTRLTVT.

This clone appeared a single time. The chain combines TRBV5-5 with TRBJ1-1; no clear D gene. V gave up 4 bases and J gave up 1 base, with 8 bases separating them. There are 13 residues in the CDR3. Germline CDR1 and CDR2: SGHKS and YYEKEE (reference sequence). DNA for the CDR3: TGTGCCAGCAGCCTGAGAGGGAACACTGAAGCTTTCTTT. Protein: CASSLRGNTEAFF.

The chain has TRBV6-1 and TRBJ1-4; 7 bases are shared with TRBD1. With 4 bases clipped from V and 0 bases from J, the junction kept 8 bases outside the gene matches. Germline values: CDR1 MNHNS, CDR2 SASEGT. The CDR3 has 17 amino acids. The CDR3 is CASSGQGFAATNEKLFF. In nucleotides, the CDR3 is TGTGCCAGCAGTGGACAGGGTTTTGCCGCAACTAATGAAAAACTGTTTTTT.

CDR3 in DNA: TGTGCCAGTAGGGCAGCGAGGGATGAGCAGTTCTTC. Its translation is CASRAARDEQFF. The rearrangement links TRBV19 to TRBJ2-1, with D possibly TRBD2 on 5 matching bases. The CDR3 is 12 amino acids. Between the trimmed V and J ends, which lost 6 bases and 8 bases, there was a span of 11 bases. Per germline, CDR1 LNHDA and CDR2 SQIVND (reference sequence).

The chain employs TRBV2 and TRBJ1-2; D remains unclear. Trimming pared 6 bases from V and 3 bases from J, leaving 11 bases between. The CDR3 covers 13 residues. Germline lookup yields CDR1 SNHLY and CDR2 FYNNEI. The DNA of the CDR3 is TGTGCCAGCAGAGTTAACTCTGACTATGGCTACACCTTC. Translated, it gives CASRVNSDYGYTF.

The chain employs TRBV9 and TRBJ1-1; no clear D. The germline gives CDR1 SGDLS, CDR2 YYNGEE. The V and J ends lost 4 bases and 3 bases respectively, with 7 bases between them. This CDR3 region has 12 residues. The CDR3 reads CASSPRDTEAFF. The CDR3 nucleotides read TGTGCCAGCAGCCCCCGGGACACTGAAGCTTTCTTT.

The V and J genes are TRBV27 and TRBJ2-7; a possible D gene is TRBD2 (5 bases). The CDR3 totals 13 residues. Trimming took off 8 bases at V and 0 bases at J, with 11 bases between the two ends. The germline V gene encodes CDR1 MNHEY and CDR2 SMNVEV (reference sequence). CDR3 region: CASGERSSYEQYF. In DNA form, the CDR3 reads TGTGCCAGCGGGGAGAGGAGCTCCTACGAGCAGTACTTC.

The genes are TRBV10-1 and TRBJ2-2; maybe TRBD1 (5 bases). With 7 bases removed from V and 2 bases from J, the gap between germline ends came to 11 bases. The CDR3 length is 14 residues. In germline, CDR1 is WNHNN, CDR2 SYGVQD (reference sequence). The CDR3 protein is CASKAGSNTGELFF. CDR3 nucleotide sequence: TGCGCCAGCAAGGCAGGGTCAAACACCGGGGAGCTGTTTTTT.

V and J are TRBV19 and TRBJ1-1; tentatively, D is TRBD1 (5 bases). The V gene's germline CDR1 is LNHDA and CDR2 SQIVND (reference sequence). V lost 4 bases to trimming and J lost 4 bases, with 13 bases between them. The CDR3 is 14 amino acids. The CDR3 region has the DNA TGTGCCAGTAGTAGTAGGGCCGGGGGCACTGAAGCTTTCTTT. Protein product: CASSSRAGGTEAFF. Using reference TRBV19 and TRBJ1-1 for the parts outside the CDR3, the full variable domain is DGGITQSPKYLFRKEGQNVTLSCEQNLNHDAMYWYRQDPGQGLRLIYYSQIVNDFQKGDIAEGYSVSREKKESFPLTVTSAQKNPTAFYLCASSSRAGGTEAFFGQGTRLTVV.

The rearrangement joins TRBV7-2 to TRBJ2-5, with 9 nucleotides matching TRBD2. This CDR3 is built from 15 residues. The germline V gene encodes CDR1 SGHTA and CDR2 FQGNSA. V shed 2 bases, J shed 5 bases, and the junction held 6 bases outside the gene matches. The CDR3 DNA follows: TGTGCCAGCAGCTTATGGCGGGAGGGGCGGGAGACCCAGTACTTC. Translation gives CASSLWREGRETQYF.

The V call is TRBV11-3, the J call TRBJ2-1; 9 bases map to TRBD1. The length of the CDR3 is 18 residues. The junction had 10 bases not matched to a gene; V was cut back by 1 base and J by 3 bases. The germline gives CDR1 SGHNT, CDR2 YENEEA. As DNA, the CDR3 is TGTGCCAGCAGCTTAGGACAGGGGGTTCAAGCTGACTACAATGAGCAGTTCTTC. Translating it yields CASSLGQGVQADYNEQFF.

The V and J genes are TRBV5-4 and TRBJ2-4; no firm D call. Germline assignment: CDR1 SGHNT and CDR2 YYREEE (reference sequence). Trimming stripped 2 bases from V and 2 bases from J, with 8 bases between. There are 14 residues in the CDR3. The CDR3 loop is CASSLYTTKNIQYF. The CDR3 DNA reads TGTGCCAGCAGCTTATACACCACCAAAAACATTCAGTACTTC. The complete variable domain, with remaining parts taken from reference TRBV5-4 and TRBJ2-4, reads ETGVTQSPTHLIKTRGQQVTLRCSSQSGHNTVSWYQQALGQGPQFIFQYYREEENGRGNFPPRFSGLQFPNYSSELNVNALELDDSALYLCASSLYTTKNIQYFGAGTRLSVL.

This chain joins TRBV5-5 and TRBJ1-4; 10 bases fit TRBD1. There are 15 residues in the CDR3. Looked up from germline, CDR1 is SGHKS and CDR2 is YYEKEE (reference sequence). J lost 6 bases, V lost 0 bases, and 2 bases had no gene match. The CDR3 DNA reads as TGTGCCAGCAGCTTGGCCGGGACAGGGGATGAAAAACTGTTTTTT. It encodes CASSLAGTGDEKLFF.

The chain uses TRBV6-1 and TRBJ2-4, with TRBD1 identical over 12 bases. The junction had 5 bases not matched to a gene; V was cut back by 2 bases and J by 9 bases. This CDR3 spans 15 amino acids. Germline V gene lookup returns CDR1 MNHNS and CDR2 SASEGT. This CDR3 is CASSEWDRGQGIQYF. CDR3 DNA: TGTGCCAGCAGTGAATGGGACAGGGGGCAGGGCATTCAGTACTTC.

The chain uses TRBV5-1 and TRBJ2-7, with 10 bases fitting TRBD1. Germline V gene data show CDR1 as SGHRS and CDR2 as YFSETQ. Trimming at V came to 4 bases and at J to 7 bases, leaving 8 bases not matched to a gene. This CDR3 has 14 residues. CDR3 coding DNA: TGCGCCAGCAGCCAGAGGGACAGGGGAGGGGAGCAGTACTTC. It encodes CASSQRDRGGEQYF.

The rearrangement joins TRBV29-1 to TRBJ1-1; D is undetermined. This CDR3 has 13 amino acids. Germline lookup yields CDR1 SQVTM and CDR2 ANQGSEA. Trimming left V 8 bases short and J 3 bases short, with 16 bases between. For the CDR3, the DNA is TGCAGCTCCGCCTACGCAGAGGACACTGAAGCTTTCTTT. Its translation: CSSAYAEDTEAFF.

The CDR3 sequence: CASSYGAGGNYGYTF. In DNA, the CDR3 is TGTGCCAGCAGTTACGGGGCGGGGGGAAACTATGGCTACACCTTC. This chain links TRBV6-5 with TRBJ1-2; D is possibly TRBD1 (5 bases). The CDR3 extends over 15 amino acids. The V gene's germline CDR1 is MNHEY and CDR2 SVGAGI. The V gene lost 2 bases and the J gene lost 2 bases, with 12 bases spanning the gap.

V and J are TRBV24-1 and TRBJ1-2, with D possibly TRBD1 on 6 matching bases. The germline V gene encodes CDR1 KGHDR and CDR2 SFDVKD. The V and J ends lost 3 bases and 4 bases respectively, with 11 bases between them. This CDR3 has 14 residues. The CDR3: CATSDPWTAYGYTF. CDR3 DNA sequence: TGTGCCACCAGTGATCCCTGGACAGCCTATGGCTACACCTTC.

V is TRBV6-5 and J is TRBJ1-1; D gene ambiguous. Germline CDR1 MNHEY, CDR2 SVGAGI. The germline V and J ends were trimmed by 8 bases and 5 bases, with 18 bases remaining between them. CDR3 length: 14 amino acids. The CDR3 loop is CASLRGIGGTEAFF. DNA for the CDR3: TGTGCCAGCCTAAGAGGGATAGGAGGGACTGAAGCTTTCTTT.